This T cell receptor (beta chain) was captured in a study of blood T cell repertoires in COVID-19. Study overall: Sites across the United States, Italy and Spain contributed samples from acute and convalescent COVID-19.

Symptom resolution, clearance, or two negative PCRs marked donors in Cohort 3 as recovered. Original methodology: Counts of nucleated cells, estimated from reference gene primer amplification, were obtained. Data came from immunoSEQ multiplex PCR; TCRdb stores just in-frame clones and leaves some out. D and trimming come from the DNA, and the V and J calls and clone size come from that table. The sample consists of roughly 220,000 clones, approximately 84% of them appearing once. The CDR3 loop spans 16 amino acids. With 7 bases removed from V and 0 bases from J, the gap between germline ends came to 16 bases. Germline CDR1 LNHDA, CDR2 SQIVND (reference sequence). This clone was recorded only once.

The clonotype originates from a man aged 40-55 years who had recovered from COVID-19. The chain joins TRBV19 to TRBJ2-1, with D maybe TRBD1 (5 bases). The sample was PBMCs or T cells enriched from blood (not recorded which). The CDR3 region has the DNA TGTGCCAGTATCGATGGGGCGAGCAGCTCCTACAATGAGCAGTTCTTC. Protein product: CASIDGASSSYNEQFF.